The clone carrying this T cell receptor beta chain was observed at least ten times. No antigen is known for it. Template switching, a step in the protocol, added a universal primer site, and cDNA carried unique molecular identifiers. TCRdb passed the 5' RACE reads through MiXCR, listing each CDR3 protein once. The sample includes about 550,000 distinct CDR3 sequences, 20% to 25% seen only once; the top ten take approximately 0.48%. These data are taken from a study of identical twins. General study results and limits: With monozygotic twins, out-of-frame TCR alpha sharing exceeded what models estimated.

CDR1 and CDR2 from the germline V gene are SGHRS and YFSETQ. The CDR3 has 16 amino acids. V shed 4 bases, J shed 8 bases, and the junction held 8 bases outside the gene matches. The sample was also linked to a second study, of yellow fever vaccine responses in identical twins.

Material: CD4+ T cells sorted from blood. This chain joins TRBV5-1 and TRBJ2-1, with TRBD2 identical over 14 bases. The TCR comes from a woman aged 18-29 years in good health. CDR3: CASSATGLAGVHEQFF. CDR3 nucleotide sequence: TGCGCCAGCAGCGCCACGGGACTAGCGGGAGTTCATGAGCAGTTCTTC.